Each of the 28 T cell receptor beta chains below was sequenced from the same sample in a study of OX40 agonist ivuxolimab in advanced cancers. Libraries were prepared by immunoSEQ multiplex PCR; TCRdb keeps only in-frame clonotypes and omits some of them. The sample holds fewer than 100,000 clones; approximately 84% are singletons and the top ten take approximately 0.44%. Sequencing was performed on CD4+ or CD8+ T cells sorted from blood, taken in a trial of the OX40 agonist ivuxolimab. These receptors all come from an adult with an advanced solid tumor such as melanoma, head and neck, liver or kidney cancer.

This clone has only one observation. This chain connects TRBV19 to TRBJ2-1; 13 bases map to TRBD2. Trimming cost V 5 bases and J 9 bases; bases outside gene matches: 10. The germline V gene has CDR1 LNHDA and CDR2 SQIVND (reference sequence). The CDR3 loop spans 16 amino acids. In nucleotides, the CDR3 is TGTGCCAGTAGTGGTATACTAGCGGGAGGGCGGGGTGAGCAGTTCTTC. This translates into CASSGILAGGRGEQFF.

V usage is TRBV14 and J usage is TRBJ2-7, with D unclear. The V end was cut by 0 bases, the J end by 4 bases, with 13 bases between. This CDR3 has 15 residues. Germline CDR1 and CDR2: SGHDN and FVKESK. The chain's CDR3 is CASSQDRKGEYEQYF. The CDR3 coding sequence is TGTGCCAGCAGCCAAGATCGAAAGGGCGAGTACGAGCAGTACTTC.

The genes are TRBV11-2 and TRBJ1-1; D not resolved. The CDR3 contains 15 residues. Looked up from germline, CDR1 is SGHAT and CDR2 is FQNNGV. Trimming pared 5 bases from V and 1 base from J, leaving 14 bases between. CDR3 region: CASSRNVVRNTEAFF. CDR3 in DNA: TGTGCCAGCAGCCGAAACGTGGTCAGGAACACTGAAGCTTTCTTT.

The rearrangement joins TRBV6-1 to TRBJ1-6; D gene ambiguous. The CDR3 sequence is 15 residues long. Between the trimmed V and J ends, which lost 3 bases and 0 bases, there was a span of 6 bases. Germline CDR1 is MNHNS and CDR2 is SASEGT. This CDR3 reads CASSDQNSYNSPLHF. The CDR3 coding sequence is TGTGCCAGCAGTGATCAGAACTCCTATAATTCACCCCTCCACTTT.

This chain connects TRBV2 to TRBJ2-5; D perhaps matches TRBD1 (6 bases). The V end was cut by 3 bases, the J end by 11 bases, with 16 bases between. Germline CDR1 reads SNHLY; CDR2 reads FYNNEI. CDR3 length: 13 amino acids. CDR3 residues: CASSDTQDSPQYF. The CDR3 nucleotides are TGTGCCAGCAGTGATACACAGGACAGCCCTCAGTACTTC.

The chain carries TRBV19 and TRBJ1-1, with 7 bases lining up with TRBD1. Germline V gives CDR1 LNHDA, CDR2 SQIVND (reference sequence). This CDR3 contains 16 residues. V was clipped by 7 bases and J by 0 bases; unmatched bases: 11. The CDR3 coding sequence is TGTGCCAGTACCACGGGACAGCGTAGAATGAACACTGAAGCTTTCTTT. Its translation: CASTTGQRRMNTEAFF.

The rearrangement uses TRBV6-5 and TRBJ2-5, with D tentatively TRBD2 (6 bases). V lost 0 bases to trimming and J lost 5 bases, with 16 bases between them. This CDR3 is built from 16 residues. The germline V gene has CDR1 MNHEY and CDR2 SVGAGI. The CDR3 sequence is CASSYSIRAGRETQYF. The CDR3 DNA is TGTGCCAGCAGTTACTCGATTCGGGCAGGGAGGGAGACCCAGTACTTC.

J is TRBJ2-5 and V is TRBV19; 7 positions agree with TRBD2. V lost 5 bases to trimming and J lost 3 bases; unmatched junction nucleotides: 9. The CDR3 is 15 amino acids. CDR1 and CDR2 (germline): LNHDA, SQIVND (reference sequence). This CDR3 reads CASSSWGGPEETQYF. CDR3 bases: TGTGCCAGTAGTTCGTGGGGGGGACCGGAAGAGACCCAGTACTTC.

The chain joins TRBV7-6 to TRBJ2-2; D remains ambiguous. Trimming took 5 bases from V and 4 from J, leaving 20 bases between them. CDR1 and CDR2 from the germline V gene are SGHVS and FNYEAQ. The CDR3 is 17 amino acids. In DNA form, the CDR3 reads TGTGCCAGCAGCCGTTCAACAGCCCGGTCACCCACCGGGGAGCTGTTTTTT. This encodes CASSRSTARSPTGELFF.

The chain links TRBV5-1 to TRBJ1-3; a possible D gene is TRBD1 (5 bases). This CDR3 has 15 residues. The ends were cut back, 0 bases at V and 4 bases at J, with 11 bases in the middle. The germline V gene encodes CDR1 SGHRS and CDR2 YFSETQ. The CDR3 sequence: CASSLAGTRGNTIYF. DNA of the CDR3: TGCGCCAGCAGCTTGGCCGGGACGCGCGGAAACACCATATATTTT. Looking up the rest from reference TRBV5-1 and TRBJ1-3 gives the full variable domain: KAGVTQTPRYLIKTRGQQVTLSCSPISGHRSVSWYQQTPGQGLQFLFEYFSETQRNKGNFPGRFSGRQFSNSRSEMNVSTLELGDSALYLCASSLAGTRGNTIYFGEGSWLTVV.

This clone was seen a handful of times. This chain connects TRBV28 to TRBJ2-5; TRBD1 might be the D (6 bases). The germline gives CDR1 MDHEN, CDR2 SYDVKM. The CDR3 spans 12 residues. The V and J ends lost 7 bases and 0 bases respectively, with 6 bases between them. CDR3 in DNA: TGTGCCAGCACAGGGGACCAAGAGACCCAGTACTTC. Translation gives CASTGDQETQYF.

This sequence joins TRBV6-1 and TRBJ2-7; D remains ambiguous. Trimming removed 6 bases from V and 7 bases from J, with 10 bases in between. Germline-derived CDR1 and CDR2 are MNHNS and SASEGT. This CDR3 comprises 11 residues. Here the CDR3 reads CASRRVMEQYF. The CDR3 nucleotides read TGTGCCAGCAGACGGGTGATGGAGCAGTACTTC.

The rearrangement joins TRBV9 to TRBJ1-1; D gene ambiguous. The CDR3 runs to 13 residues. V was pared by 0 bases and J by 8 bases, with 11 bases between. Germline V lookup: CDR1 SGDLS, CDR2 YYNGEE. The CDR3 protein is CASSVDISGEAFF. For the CDR3, the DNA is TGTGCCAGCAGCGTAGATATTTCCGGAGAAGCTTTCTTT.

V usage is TRBV19 and J usage is TRBJ2-2, with D possibly TRBD2 on 6 matching bases. This CDR3 has 14 residues. Deletions cut 7 bases from V and 6 bases from J, with 15 bases between. Germline lookup yields CDR1 LNHDA and CDR2 SQIVND (reference sequence). The CDR3 here is CASKRERSPGELFF. The DNA for the CDR3 is TGTGCCAGTAAACGGGAGAGATCGCCCGGGGAGCTGTTTTTT.

V and J are TRBV18 and TRBJ2-7, with 8 bases identical to TRBD1. The V gene's germline CDR1 is KGHSH and CDR2 LQKENI. Trimming removed 2 bases from V and 2 bases from J; junction bases left unmatched: 14. The length of the CDR3 is 18 residues. The CDR3 DNA follows: TGTGCCAGCTCACCAAGGTCCACCCGGACAGGGAACCCCTACGAGCAGTACTTC. This gives the protein CASSPRSTRTGNPYEQYF.

The rearrangement uses TRBV9 and TRBJ1-3, with TRBD1 matching over 7 bases. This CDR3 has 14 residues. The junction had 11 bases not matched to a gene; V was cut back by 4 bases and J by 10 bases. Germline V gives CDR1 SGDLS, CDR2 YYNGEE. The CDR3 DNA reads as TGTGCCAGCAGCCCCGGGACAGACTACGGGACCATATATTTT. Its translation is CASSPGTDYGTIYF.

This clone has just a few counts. The V call is TRBV6-5, the J call TRBJ2-7, with 10 nucleotides matching TRBD1. CDR3 length equals 15 residues. CDR1 and CDR2 from the germline V gene are MNHEY and SVGAGI. The junction had 7 bases not matched to a gene; V was cut back by 4 bases and J by 4 bases. The CDR3 sequence is CASSSGGQGLYEQYF. In DNA, the CDR3 is TGTGCCAGCAGTTCCGGGGGACAGGGGTTGTACGAGCAGTACTTC.

This chain connects TRBV7-2 to TRBJ2-1, with unresolved D. CDR3 length equals 16 residues. With 2 bases removed from V and 4 bases from J, the gap between germline ends came to 15 bases. From germline, CDR1 is SGHTA and CDR2 FQGNSA. The CDR3 nucleotides read TGTGCCAGCAGCTTATACTCGCCGGAAACGTACAATGAGCAGTTCTTC. Amino acids: CASSLYSPETYNEQFF.

In its sample, this clone was seen a few times. The chain recombines TRBV6-1 with TRBJ2-7; 9 bases are a match to TRBD1. Germline trimming cut 10 bases from V and 5 bases from J; bases unmatched to any gene: 15. This CDR3 region has 15 residues. Germline CDR1 MNHNS, CDR2 SASEGT. The CDR3, as DNA: TGTGCCACTGCCCCCGGGACAGGGAAAAGGGACGAGCAGTACTTC. This sequence encodes CATAPGTGKRDEQYF.

This CDR3 is CASSPRSGLGQGASRETQYF. DNA of the CDR3: TGTGCCAGCAGTCCCCGAAGCGGGTTAGGACAGGGGGCTTCAAGGGAGACCCAGTACTTC. The V and J genes are TRBV27 and TRBJ2-5, with TRBD1 matching 11 bases. The CDR3 spans 20 residues. Trimming removed 5 bases from V and 5 bases from J; junction bases left unmatched: 22. Germline V gene lookup returns CDR1 MNHEY and CDR2 SMNVEV (reference sequence).

This chain connects TRBV5-6 to TRBJ2-1; 7 bases are a match to TRBD2. Germline V lookup: CDR1 SGHDT, CDR2 YYEEEE. The CDR3 totals 17 residues. Losses at the gene ends were 0 bases for V and 6 bases for J; bases not matched to a gene: 12. CDR3 nucleotide sequence: TGTGCCAGCAGCTTGGTAGCCGCGGGAGCGCCGGGCAATGAGCAGTTCTTC. Protein: CASSLVAAGAPGNEQFF.

This rearrangement joins TRBV5-1 to TRBJ2-5; no firm D call. V was shortened by 0 bases and J by 1 base, with 13 bases between the two germline ends. The germline V gene has CDR1 SGHRS and CDR2 YFSETQ. This CDR3 comprises 16 residues. CDR3 region: CASSLDNPALQETQYF. CDR3 bases: TGCGCCAGCAGCTTGGATAATCCCGCCCTCCAAGAGACCCAGTACTTC.

The V and J genes are TRBV7-2 and TRBJ1-1; weak D call: TRBD1 (5 bases). Trimming shortened V by 7 bases and J by 1 base, and 13 bases separated the two germline ends. This CDR3 comprises 14 residues. Per the germline V gene, CDR1 is SGHTA and CDR2 is FQGNSA. CDR3: CASTSGRGNTEAFF. The CDR3 nucleotides read TGTGCCAGCACCTCGGGACGTGGGAACACTGAAGCTTTCTTT. The full variable domain, in which reference TRBV7-2 and TRBJ1-1 provide the parts outside the CDR3, is GAGVSQSPSNKVTEKGKDVELRCDPISGHTALYWYRQSLGQGLEFLIYFQGNSAPDKSGLPSDRFSAERTGGSVSTLTIQRTQQEDSAVYLCASTSGRGNTEAFFGQGTRLTVV.

The chain joins TRBV6-1 to TRBJ1-2, with D perhaps TRBD1 (5 bases). Trimming removed 2 bases at V and 7 bases at J, with 14 bases between. The CDR3 has 14 amino acids. In germline, CDR1 is MNHNS, CDR2 SASEGT. The CDR3 nucleotides are TGTGCCAGCAGTGAATGGGGCAGGGATGGTGGCTACACCTTC. Its translation: CASSEWGRDGGYTF.

The J gene is TRBJ2-7, the V gene TRBV4-1; D could derive from TRBD1 or TRBD2 (5 bases each). The CDR3 covers 14 residues. V was cut by 4 bases and J by 2 bases, with 12 bases left in between. Per germline, CDR1 MGHRA and CDR2 YSYEKL. CDR3 in DNA: TGCGCCAGCAGCCTGGGACCTAATACCTACGAGCAGTACGTC. Translation: CASSLGPNTYEQYV.

This clone was observed a handful of times. The rearrangement uses TRBV15 and TRBJ2-3, with a possible D match to TRBD1 (6 bases). CDR3 length: 15 amino acids. V lost 0 bases, J lost 4 bases, and 11 bases lay in between. The germline gives CDR1 LNHNV, CDR2 YYDKDF (reference sequence). Here the CDR3 reads CATSRDPNRADTQYF. CDR3 sequence (DNA): TGTGCCACCAGCAGAGATCCGAACAGGGCAGATACGCAGTATTTT.

This clone was seen only once. The chain couples TRBV6-5 to TRBJ2-1; D assignment may be TRBD1 or TRBD2 (5 bases each). With 5 bases removed from V and 9 bases from J, the gap between germline ends came to 11 bases. The CDR3 is made up of 12 amino acids. From germline, CDR1 is MNHEY and CDR2 SVGAGI. As DNA, the CDR3 is TGTGCCAGCAGTCCAGAGAGGGGTGAGCAGTTCTTC. Its protein is CASSPERGEQFF.

V usage is TRBV2 and J usage is TRBJ2-1, with 7 bases aligning to TRBD1. This CDR3 spans 12 amino acids. The junction had 5 bases not matched to a gene; V was cut back by 9 bases and J by 6 bases. Germline V CDR1 and CDR2: SNHLY, FYNNEI. The CDR3 is CASTGELNEQFF. CDR3 DNA sequence: TGTGCCAGTACAGGGGAACTCAATGAGCAGTTCTTC.